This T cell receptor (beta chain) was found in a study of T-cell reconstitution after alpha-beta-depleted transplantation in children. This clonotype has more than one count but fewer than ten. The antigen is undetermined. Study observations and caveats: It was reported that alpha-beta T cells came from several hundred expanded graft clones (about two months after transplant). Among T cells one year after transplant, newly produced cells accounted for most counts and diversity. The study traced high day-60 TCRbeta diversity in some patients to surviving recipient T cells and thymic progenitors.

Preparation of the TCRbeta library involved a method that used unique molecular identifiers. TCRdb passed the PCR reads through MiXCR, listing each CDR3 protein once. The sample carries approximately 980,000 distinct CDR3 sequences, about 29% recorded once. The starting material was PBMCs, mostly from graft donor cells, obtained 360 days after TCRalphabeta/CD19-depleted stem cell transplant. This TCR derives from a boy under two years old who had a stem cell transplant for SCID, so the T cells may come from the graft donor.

This CDR3 reads CASSSYGLFTQYF. The CDR3 DNA reads as TGTGCCAGCAGCTCTTACGGACTTTTTACGCAGTATTTT. This chain links TRBV5-8 with TRBJ2-3, with D perhaps TRBD2 (5 bases). Germline V gene lookup returns CDR1 SGHTS and CDR2 YDEGEE. The CDR3 has 13 amino acids. V was shortened by 3 bases and J by 8 bases, with 13 bases between the two germline ends.